This note documents a single TCR beta chain sequence. Its antigen remains unidentified. No base qualities exist here, and no much larger clone lies one base off it. The donors were roughly 40 Caucasian individuals from Russia, aged roughly 6 to 100 years, who were systemically healthy. Around 10 milliliters of peripheral blood were collected from each donor into EDTA-treated Vacutainer tubes. Ficoll-Paque density-gradient centrifugation was used to isolate PBMCs, with at least 6.5 million obtained per sample. Trizol reagent was used to extract total RNA from the PBMCs, yielding at least 6 micrograms per sample. Naive CD45RAhigh/CD27high T cell percentages were measured by flow cytometry on a PBMC aliquot from every donor. The source of the sample is a study of blood T cells in healthy people across ages (dated by TCRdb to the mid-2010s). With regard to the full study: In model experiments, template switching captured roughly one uniquely barcoded TCR beta cDNA molecule for every two T cells. To avoid experimental bias, donors of different ages were distributed randomly across sequencing lanes. The donors were split into four age groups: young (average 16 years), middle-aged (around 40), aged (approximately 59) and long-lived (under 90). For two donors (one aged 18 to 30 and one aged 80 or older), the study analyzed two additional independent replicas of 1 million unique cDNA reads from the same blood draw. The study measured age-related changes in TCR beta repertoire diversity using deep sequencing normalized with unique cDNA molecular identifiers.

Libraries were built with 5' RACE. Sequencing relied on an Illumina HiSeq 2500. A second roughly 7 to 11 cycle PCR used a sample-barcoded 5' primer and a J-beta primer mix. Each TCR beta cDNA molecule received a unique molecular identifier from a template-switch 5' adaptor carrying 12 random nucleotides. At least 2.5 million CDR3-containing paired-end reads were obtained from each sample. First-strand cDNA was synthesized from all RNA with the Mint cDNA synthesis kit, primed by a TRBC-specific oligonucleotide. All cDNA was treated with uracil-DNA glycosylase and then went through a first 18-cycle PCR with the universal primers M1SS and BC2_uni_R. The paper's processing steps were these. Each sample was normalized by randomly selecting 1 million high-quality reads, each carrying a distinct molecular identifier. Reads sharing molecular identifiers were discarded rather than binned into consensus sequences. MiTCR, with a Q25 quality threshold and the strictest error-elimination algorithm, was used for CDR3 identification, clonotype clustering and error correction. Lower-bound total TCR beta diversity was estimated with a nonparametric unseen species model using Euler transformation. TCRdb handled the public reads itself, with Q25 trimming in fastp and clone calling in MiXCR, and kept productive beta chains. For every CDR3 protein sequence, its rows merge into one entry that carries the most common genes and DNA. TCRdb assigned the V and J calls; the authors' analysis was not used. The sample table holds some 1.4 million distinct CDR3 sequences, of which around two fifths were seen once. The ten largest clones capture roughly 8.2% of the sample.

The investigation overall reported the following: As age increased, observed TCR beta diversity per million T cells dropped in a roughly linear way, and a significant reduction was already evident by age 40. The percentage of naive T cells measured by flow cytometry correlated strongly with observed TCR beta diversity. Since profiling was done on bulk unsorted PBMCs, naive and antigen-experienced compartments could not be conclusively compared. Compared with the aged group, the long-lived group had more naive CD4+ T cells, fewer expanded clones and increased TCR diversity, suggesting age selection. Estimates of total diversity based on one million sequenced T cells were regarded as lower bounds and as underestimates. Donor CMV infection status was unknown, potentially confounding age-related changes in expanded clonotypes.

The germline V gene yields MDHEN for CDR1 and SYDVKM for CDR2. Germline trimming: 7 bases from V, 5 bases from J; junction bases outside gene matches: 9. The CDR3 covers 15 residues, taking in both the cysteine and the phenylalanine. Of all the DNA, just the CDR3 is kept, 45 bases in frame from base 1. The chain links TRBV28 with TRBJ2-3, with TRBD1 matching 10 junction bases. This clonotype originated in a woman aged 18-29 years in good health. Material for sequencing was blood. The base sequence is TGTGCCAGCATTAGCGCGGGACAGGGGATAGATACGCAGTATTTT. This is translated as CASISAGQGIDTQYF.